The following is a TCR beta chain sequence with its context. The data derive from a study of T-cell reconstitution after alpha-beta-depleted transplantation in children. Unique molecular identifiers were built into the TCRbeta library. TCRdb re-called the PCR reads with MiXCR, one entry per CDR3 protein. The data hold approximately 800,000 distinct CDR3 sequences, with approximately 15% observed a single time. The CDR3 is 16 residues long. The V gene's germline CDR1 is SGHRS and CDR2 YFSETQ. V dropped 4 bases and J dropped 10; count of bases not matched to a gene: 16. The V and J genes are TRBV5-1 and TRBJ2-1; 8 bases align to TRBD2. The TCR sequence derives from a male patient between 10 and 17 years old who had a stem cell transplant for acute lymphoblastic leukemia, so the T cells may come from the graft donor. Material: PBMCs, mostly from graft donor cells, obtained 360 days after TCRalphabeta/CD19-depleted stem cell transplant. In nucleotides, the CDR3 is TGCGCCAGCAGCATATGGGAAAGCGGGAGCGGTAACGAGCAGTTCTTC. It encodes CASSIWESGSGNEQFF.